These 20 T cell receptor beta chains came from one sample sequenced in a study of T cell repertoires in cytomegalovirus infection (dated by TCRdb to about 2019). Sequencing used an Illumina HiSeq 1500. TCRdb reprocessing: public reads trimmed at Q25 with fastp, clones called with MiXCR, in-frame beta chains kept. Identical CDR3 proteins give one entry, which carries the most common genes and DNA. This sample is represented by approximately 500,000 distinct CDR3 sequences; 16% of them were singletons. The ten biggest clones cover more than 20% of the sample. Material: CD8+ T cells from PBMCs. All receptors come from a human donor in good health (CMV status not recorded). Some clones in this sample may be carry-over from other donors' samples.

This clonotype was detected many times. J is TRBJ1-2 and V is TRBV11-3; TRBD1 is a possible D gene (6 bases). This CDR3 is built from 13 residues. Germline-derived CDR1 and CDR2 are SGHNT and YENEEA. Deletions cut 6 bases from V and 8 bases from J, with 16 bases between. The DNA for the CDR3 is TGTGCCAGCAGTTACCGGGACATGAGCGGCTACACCTTC. Encoded protein: CASSYRDMSGYTF.

V usage is TRBV3-1 and J usage is TRBJ2-7; a possible D gene is TRBD1 (5 bases). The CDR3 has 17 residues. Germline V gene lookup returns CDR1 LGHDT and CDR2 YNNKEL (reference sequence). V shed 1 base and J shed 0 bases, with 16 bases lying between them. CDR3 nucleotide sequence: TGTGCCAGCAGCCAAGGATTTGCAGGGATAAGCTCCTACGAGCAGTACTTC. Its protein product is CASSQGFAGISSYEQYF.

Details on this clonotype: Mismatch with germline at one junction end may stem from a read error. J is TRBJ1-5 and V is TRBV5-3; D is ambiguous. TRBV5-3 is given ORF status, its function remaining uncertain. CDR3 size: 15 residues. The CDR3 bases are TGTGCCAGCAGCTTGAATCCTAGCGGCAATCAGCCCCAGCATTTT. Translating it yields CASSLNPSGNQPQHF.

The V and J genes are TRBV25-1 and TRBJ2-7; 12 nucleotides align to TRBD2. This CDR3 is 18 amino acids long. Germline loops: CDR1 MGHDK, CDR2 SYGVNS. After removal of 1 base from V and 1 base from J, the junction contained 8 bases not matched to a gene. Written as DNA, the CDR3 is TGTGCCAGCAGTGAATTAGCTAGCGGGAGGGATCTGTCCTACGAGCAGTACTTC. This gives the protein CASSELASGRDLSYEQYF.

This clonotype was picked up many times. This sequence joins TRBV19 and TRBJ2-7; weak D call: TRBD2 (5 bases). Trimming took off 6 bases at V and 3 bases at J, with 12 bases between the two ends. The V gene's germline CDR1 is LNHDA and CDR2 SQIVND (reference sequence). The CDR3 runs to 13 residues. The CDR3 is CASRDGELYEQYF. CDR3 sequence (DNA): TGTGCCAGTAGAGATGGGGAGCTCTACGAGCAGTACTTC.

This clonotype occurred many times. V usage is TRBV7-9 and J usage is TRBJ2-3; no reliable D call. Germline CDR1 and CDR2: SEHNR and FQNEAQ (reference sequence). The CDR3 is made up of 16 amino acids. V lost 5 bases to trimming and J lost 2 bases, with 17 bases between them. This CDR3 is CASSPKPPRNTDTQYF. Written as DNA, the CDR3 is TGTGCCAGCAGCCCAAAACCACCGAGGAACACAGATACGCAGTATTTT.

This clonotype has ten or more counts. This chain links TRBV7-9 with TRBJ1-1; tentatively, D is TRBD1 (5 bases). CDR1 is SEHNR and CDR2 is FQNEAQ in the germline V gene (reference sequence). Trimming removed 3 bases from V and 5 bases from J, with 13 bases in between. CDR3 length: 14 amino acids. In nucleotides, the CDR3 is TGTGCCAGCAGCTTTGTAGGGGTCGGGACTGAAGCTTTCTTT. This sequence encodes CASSFVGVGTEAFF.

This rearrangement joins TRBV19 to TRBJ2-5; D unresolved. The CDR3 loop spans 14 amino acids. CDR1 and CDR2 (germline): LNHDA, SQIVND (reference sequence). Trimming shortened V by 3 bases and J by 3 bases, and 11 bases separated the two germline ends. The CDR3 bases are TGTGCCAGTAGTATTTCCGGATTCGAAGAGACCCAGTACTTC. Protein product: CASSISGFEETQYF.

The chain employs TRBV19 and TRBJ1-3, with TRBD1 matching 7 bases. V dropped 7 bases and J dropped 0; count of bases not matched to a gene: 9. Germline V gives CDR1 LNHDA, CDR2 SQIVND (reference sequence). This CDR3 spans 16 amino acids. The DNA for the CDR3 is TGTGCCAGTACCCTGACAGGGACCCTCTCTGGAAACACCATATATTTT. As protein: CASTLTGTLSGNTIYF.

This clonotype was seen just once. This rearrangement joins TRBV29-1 to TRBJ2-1, with a possible D match to TRBD2 (6 bases). Trimming left V 1 base short and J 1 base short, with 14 bases between. Germline V gene sequence: CDR1 SQVTM, CDR2 ANQGSEA. This CDR3 is built from 16 residues. CDR3: CSVEAGDVGSYNEQFF. The CDR3 nucleotides read TGCAGCGTTGAAGCGGGAGACGTGGGGTCCTACAATGAGCAGTTCTTC.

CDR3 sequence: CASRSIQGGPNTGELFF. In DNA, the CDR3 is TGTGCCAGCAGATCGATCCAGGGGGGCCCTAACACCGGGGAGCTGTTTTTT. V gene TRBV6-5 combines with J gene TRBJ2-2; D perhaps matches TRBD1 (7 bases). Trimming removed 6 bases at V and 2 bases at J, with 19 bases between. The length of the CDR3 is 17 residues. Germline CDR1 is MNHEY and CDR2 is SVGAGI.

This clonotype came up a few times. This chain joins TRBV28 and TRBJ1-6; D gene uncertain. The germline V gene has CDR1 MDHEN and CDR2 SYDVKM. Trimming took off 1 base at V and 1 base at J, with 8 bases between the two ends. CDR3 length equals 16 residues. This chain's CDR3 is CASSLYTGSYNSPLHF. CDR3 DNA sequence: TGTGCCAGCAGTTTATATACCGGGTCCTATAATTCACCCCTCCACTTT. Combining the CDR3 with reference TRBV28 and TRBJ1-6 gives the whole variable domain DVKVTQSSRYLVKRTGEKVFLECVQDMDHENMFWYRQDPGLGLRLIYFSYDVKMKEKGDIPEGYSVSREKKERFSLILESASTNQTSMYLCASSLYTGSYNSPLHFGNGTRLTVT.

This clonotype was picked up many times. This chain connects TRBV12-3 or TRBV12-4 to TRBJ1-1; D is undetermined. The CDR3 has 12 amino acids. V gave up 8 bases and J gave up 1 base, with 8 bases separating them. CDR3 protein: CASGPTNTEAFF. DNA of the CDR3: TGTGCCAGCGGGCCGACGAACACTGAAGCTTTCTTT.

This clonotype was picked up many times. This sequence joins TRBV6-5 and TRBJ2-1; D gene ambiguous. Germline values: CDR1 MNHEY, CDR2 SVGAGI. This CDR3 spans 13 amino acids. The V and J ends lost 0 bases and 4 bases respectively, with 4 bases between them. The CDR3 bases are TGTGCCAGCAGTTACTCGTCATACAATGAGCAGTTCTTC. It codes for CASSYSSYNEQFF.

This clonotype was picked up many times. The chain uses TRBV4-2 and TRBJ1-1; D is unclear. The CDR3 spans 18 residues. CDR1 LGHNA and CDR2 YNFKEQ come from the germline V gene. With 1 base removed from V and 1 base from J, the gap between germline ends came to 19 bases. In DNA, the CDR3 is TGTGCCAGCAGCCAAGCACCAGGCCTAGATCACCCGAACACTGAAGCTTTCTTT. Its translation: CASSQAPGLDHPNTEAFF.

This clonotype turned up a few times. The V and J genes are TRBV10-3 and TRBJ2-2; perhaps D is TRBD1 or TRBD2 (5 bases each). V was pared by 4 bases and J by 5 bases, with 11 bases between. The CDR3 sequence is 14 residues long. Germline CDR1 reads ENHRY; CDR2 reads SYGVKD. CDR3 DNA sequence: TGTGCCATCAGTGTCCGGGACGGGACCGGGGAGCTGTTTTTT. Protein product: CAISVRDGTGELFF.

This clonotype was observed a few times. The DNA for the CDR3 is TGTGCCAGCAGCCCTAAAGGGTATTTGAACACTGAAGCTTTCTTT. Translating gives CASSPKGYLNTEAFF. The chain uses TRBV11-2 and TRBJ1-1, with D unresolved. Germline CDR1 reads SGHAT; CDR2 reads FQNNGV. The CDR3 runs to 15 residues. The V end lost 5 bases, the J end lost 0 bases, and 13 bases lay between the germline ends.

About this clonotype: A much larger clone sits a single nucleotide away, making a read error possible. The gene calls are TRBV7-6 and TRBJ2-2, with D possibly being TRBD1 (6 bases). Germline CDR1 and CDR2: SGHVS and FNYEAQ. This CDR3 comprises 17 residues. The CDR3 here is CASSATPGTSNSGELFF. The DNA of the CDR3 is TGTGCCAGCAGCGCTACCCCCGGGACATCGAACTCCGGGGAGCTGTTTTTT.

The table lists this clonotype with many counts. The chain links TRBV7-2 to TRBJ2-7; D not certain. Trimming cost V 3 bases and J 5 bases, with 14 bases left between them. Per germline, CDR1 SGHTA and CDR2 FQGNSA. The CDR3 totals 14 residues. Here the CDR3 reads CASSLWHSFDEQYF. DNA of the CDR3: TGTGCCAGCAGCTTGTGGCACAGCTTCGACGAGCAGTACTTC.

This clonotype was observed at least ten times. The chain links TRBV19 to TRBJ2-2; no reliable D call. Germline loops: CDR1 LNHDA, CDR2 SQIVND (reference sequence). Trimming stripped 5 bases from V and 5 bases from J, with 15 bases between. CDR3 length: 15 residues. CDR3 nucleotide sequence: TGTGCCAGTAGTGAGGCTCCTCGCAGAACCGGGGAGCTGTTTTTT. This gives the protein CASSEAPRRTGELFF.